A single sample gave rise to the 32 T cell receptor beta chains below, sequenced in a study of blood T cells in healthy people across ages. The use of a sample-barcoded 5' primer and a J-beta primer mix characterized a second PCR of roughly 6 to 11 cycles. TCRdb re-called the 5' RACE reads through MiXCR, storing one row per CDR3 protein. The data show under 1,000,000 distinct CDR3 sequences, under 40% seen once. Sequencing input: blood. These receptors were taken from a man younger than 35 in good health.

This CDR3 is CSVGPGNYGYTF. The CDR3 DNA reads as TGCAGCGTTGGACCAGGGAACTATGGCTACACCTTC. The chain employs TRBV29-1 and TRBJ1-2; tentative D call: TRBD1 (5 bases). The CDR3 runs to 12 residues. With 4 bases removed from V and 2 bases from J, the gap between germline ends came to 8 bases. Germline assignment: CDR1 SQVTM and CDR2 ANQGSEA.

The chain has TRBV20-1 and TRBJ2-1, with D unresolved. CDR3 length: 12 residues. Germline assignment: CDR1 DFQATT and CDR2 SNEGSKA (reference sequence). Trimming took 4 bases from V and 3 from J, leaving 7 bases between them. Written as DNA, the CDR3 is TGCAGTGCTACCTTACGCTACAATGAGCAGTTCTTC. Translated: CSATLRYNEQFF.

The chain couples TRBV6-1 to TRBJ1-2; tentatively, D is TRBD1 (6 bases). The V gene lost 7 bases and the J gene lost 4 bases, with 13 bases spanning the gap. Germline V CDR1 and CDR2: MNHNS, SASEGT. This CDR3 is 13 amino acids long. CDR3 protein: CASKDVRGYGYTF. The CDR3 nucleotides are TGTGCCAGCAAGGACGTCAGGGGCTATGGCTACACCTTC.

This clonotype was seen repeatedly, ten times or more. This chain connects TRBV20-1 to TRBJ2-5; the D gene is possibly TRBD2 (5 bases). Trimming cost V 5 bases and J 5 bases, with 18 bases left between them. This CDR3 contains 14 residues. Germline V lookup: CDR1 DFQATT, CDR2 SNEGSKA (reference sequence). As DNA, the CDR3 is TGCAGTGCTCGAGGAGGATCTAGGAAGGAGACCCAGTACTTC. Its protein product is CSARGGSRKETQYF.

The chain uses TRBV24-1 and TRBJ2-5; the D call may be TRBD1 or TRBD2 (5 bases each). Germline lookup yields CDR1 KGHDR and CDR2 SFDVKD. This CDR3 comprises 13 residues. V lost 4 bases and J 7 bases, leaving 12 bases between the germline ends. This CDR3 is CATSEPGSWTQYF. The CDR3 DNA follows: TGTGCCACCAGTGAACCAGGGAGTTGGACCCAGTACTTC.

This clonotype has just a few counts. This chain joins TRBV7-9 and TRBJ2-7; D is ambiguous. This CDR3 contains 13 residues. Germline V lookup: CDR1 SEHNR, CDR2 FQNEAQ (reference sequence). Trimming cost V 7 bases and J 0 bases, with 10 bases left between them. CDR3 in DNA: TGTGCCAGCATCCATTCCAGCTCCTACGAGCAGTACTTC. Protein: CASIHSSSYEQYF.

This clonotype was counted only a few times. This chain joins TRBV6-2 or TRBV6-3 and TRBJ2-5; 10 bases align to TRBD1. The CDR3 totals 14 residues. V lost 6 bases, J lost 11 bases, and 12 bases stayed unmatched. The V gene's germline CDR1 is MNHEY and CDR2 SVGEGT. The CDR3 sequence is CASSPGQGPLGQYF. The CDR3 DNA reads as TGTGCCAGCAGCCCGGGACAGGGGCCGCTGGGGCAGTACTTC.

The chain employs TRBV4-2 and TRBJ1-5; perhaps TRBD1 as D (5 bases). The CDR3 has 15 residues. The germline gives CDR1 LGHNA, CDR2 YNFKEQ. With 4 bases removed from V and 3 bases from J, the gap between germline ends came to 13 bases. CDR3 bases: TGTGCCAGCAGCCCTCCAGGGCGGAACAATCAGCCCCAGCATTTT. Translating gives CASSPPGRNNQPQHF.

This clonotype was seen a handful of times. Since a much larger clone is just one base distant, this may be a read error. The chain carries TRBV20-1 and TRBJ2-1, with TRBD2 matching 11 bases. This CDR3 comprises 16 residues. CDR1 is DFQATT, CDR2 SNEGSKA, per germline (reference sequence). DNA for the CDR3: TGCGGTGCTAGAGATCCCACTAGCGGGGGCGGTCTTCAGCAGTTCTTC. Translating gives CGARDPTSGGGLQQFF.

This clonotype has just a few counts. The chain is built from TRBV14 and TRBJ1-1, with a possible D match to TRBD1 (5 bases). V was trimmed by 4 bases and J by 4 bases, leaving 16 bases between them. The CDR3 has 15 residues. Per the germline V gene, CDR1 is SGHDN and CDR2 is FVKESK. CDR3: CASSRRDVGSTEAFF. The CDR3 coding sequence is TGTGCCAGCAGCCGCAGGGACGTAGGGAGCACTGAAGCTTTCTTT.

The rearrangement uses TRBV5-1 and TRBJ2-4, with 8 bases matching TRBD1. The DNA end is a closer match to TRBJ2-7, so the J assignment may be wrong. This CDR3 spans 14 amino acids. Germline-derived CDR1 and CDR2 are SGHRS and YFSETQ. CDR3 nucleotide sequence: TGCGCCAGCGGCTCCGGACAGGGTGTGGACGAGCAGTACTTC. This gives the protein CASGSGQGVDEQYF.

The V gene is TRBV14, the J gene TRBJ1-2, with D maybe TRBD1 (6 bases). CDR3 length: 13 residues. CDR1 SGHDN and CDR2 FVKESK come from the germline V gene. Between the trimmed V and J ends, which lost 4 bases and 8 bases, there was a span of 14 bases. CDR3 nucleotide sequence: TGTGCCAGCAGCCCCACAGGGACGGGAGGCTACACCTTC. Its protein is CASSPTGTGGYTF. Full variable domain (rest looked up from reference TRBV14 and TRBJ1-2): EAGVTQFPSHSVIEKGQTVTLRCDPISGHDNLYWYRRVMGKEIKFLLHFVKESKQDESGMPNNRFLAERTGGTYSTLKVQPAELEDSGVYFCASSPTGTGGYTFGSGTRLTVV.

The chain has TRBV20-1 and TRBJ2-3, with D perhaps TRBD1 (7 bases). This CDR3 comprises 12 residues. Germline V gene data show CDR1 as DFQATT and CDR2 as SNEGSKA (reference sequence). Trimming took off 5 bases at V and 7 bases at J, with 13 bases between the two ends. CDR3 region: CSASGGRYTQYF. DNA of the CDR3: TGCAGTGCTTCAGGGGGGAGGTATACGCAGTATTTT.

This clonotype was seen at least ten times. V and J are TRBV7-2 and TRBJ2-5; no definite D call. The CDR3 consists of 16 residues. Trimming removed 5 bases from V and 1 base from J, with 17 bases in between. Germline CDR1 is SGHTA and CDR2 is FQGNSA. For the CDR3, the DNA is TGTGCCAGCAGCCTAGACCTACCACAGCCCCAAGAGACCCAGTACTTC. It encodes CASSLDLPQPQETQYF.

This clonotype was seen at least ten times. V usage is TRBV5-5 and J usage is TRBJ2-1, with D maybe TRBD2 (5 bases). Germline-derived CDR1 and CDR2 are SGHKS and YYEKEE (reference sequence). CDR3 length: 14 amino acids. V was shortened by 0 bases and J by 6 bases, with 10 bases between the two germline ends. CDR3 loop: CASSLELVINEQFF. DNA for the CDR3: TGTGCCAGCAGCTTGGAACTAGTCATCAATGAGCAGTTCTTC.

CDR3 in amino acids: CASSPVGWIGELFF. Here the CDR3 DNA reads TGTGCCAGCAGCCCAGTGGGATGGATCGGGGAGCTGTTTTTT. The chain has TRBV7-9 and TRBJ2-2, with unresolved D. The CDR3 is made up of 14 amino acids. V lost 5 bases to trimming and J lost 7 bases, with 14 bases between them. Germline V CDR1 and CDR2: SEHNR, FQNEAQ (reference sequence). Combining the CDR3 with reference TRBV7-9 and TRBJ2-2 gives the whole variable domain DTGVSQNPRHKITKRGQNVTFRCDPISEHNRLYWYRQTLGQGPEFLTYFQNEAQLEKSRLLSDRFSAERPKGSFSTLEIQRTEQGDSAMYLCASSPVGWIGELFFGEGSRLTVL.

This clonotype has a handful of counts. The genes are TRBV24-1 and TRBJ2-5; perhaps TRBD1 as D (6 bases). Looked up from germline, CDR1 is KGHDR and CDR2 is SFDVKD. The CDR3 is 15 residues long. V lost 4 bases to trimming and J lost 0 bases, with 11 bases between them. The CDR3 DNA reads TGTGCCACCAGTGAACCCGACAGGTACCAAGAGACCCAGTACTTC. Its protein product is CATSEPDRYQETQYF.

About this clonotype: This may be a read error: a much more frequent sequence differs by one nucleotide. CDR3: CASSQVDRDRDYEQFF. The CDR3 nucleotides are TGCGCCAGCAGCCAAGTTGACCGGGACAGGGACTACGAGCAGTTCTTC. V is TRBV4-3 and J is TRBJ2-1, with TRBD1 matching over 9 bases. Germline CDR1 and CDR2: LGHNA and YSLEER. V dropped 1 base and J dropped 10; count of bases not matched to a gene: 11. This CDR3 contains 16 residues.

CDR3 nucleotide sequence: TGTGCCACCAGTGATTCCTCGACTTCCCTGGGGCGGCAGGAGACCCAGTACTTC. It encodes CATSDSSTSLGRQETQYF. V is TRBV24-1 and J is TRBJ2-5; D might be TRBD1 (5 bases). Between the trimmed V and J ends, which lost 2 bases and 5 bases, there was a span of 23 bases. This CDR3 comprises 18 residues. Germline V gives CDR1 KGHDR, CDR2 SFDVKD.

The gene calls are TRBV7-2 and TRBJ1-5, with D uncertain. CDR1 is SGHTA, CDR2 FQGNSA, per germline. The V and J ends lost 2 bases and 9 bases respectively, with 11 bases between them. CDR3 length: 13 residues. The CDR3: CASSLNQPGPQHF. The CDR3 nucleotides read TGTGCCAGCAGCTTAAATCAACCAGGGCCCCAGCATTTT.

The rearrangement uses TRBV20-1 and TRBJ1-1; 7 bases fit TRBD1. This CDR3 has 15 amino acids. V lost 2 bases and J lost 2; bases outside the gene matches: 8. Germline lookup yields CDR1 DFQATT and CDR2 SNEGSKA (reference sequence). CDR3 in DNA: TGCAGTGCTAGACTCCTGACAGGGCGCAACACTGAAGCTTTCTTT. Protein: CSARLLTGRNTEAFF.

The rearrangement joins TRBV21-1 to TRBJ2-2; the D call in the table, TRBD2, was not verified against the DNA. TRBV21-1 is tagged as a pseudogene. This CDR3 region has 13 residues. The CDR3 DNA reads TGTGCCAGCGCCCAAGGGAGGACCGGGGAGCTGTTTTTT. This encodes CASAQGRTGELFF.

The sample holds one count of this clonotype. The junction differs from germline at one of its ends, possibly a read error. The V gene is TRBV6-2 or TRBV6-3, the J gene TRBJ2-3; 7 bases match TRBD2. The CDR3 loop spans 16 amino acids. Germline V gene sequence: CDR1 MNHEY, CDR2 SVGEGT. The CDR3 loop is CASSPLGLVGTDTQYF. DNA for the CDR3: TGTGCCAGCAGCCCATTAGGACTAGTTGGCACAGACACGCAGTATTTT.

This chain uses TRBV20-1 with TRBJ2-7; 9 bases are shared with TRBD2. Germline loops: CDR1 DFQATT, CDR2 SNEGSKA (reference sequence). Unmatched junction bases numbered 6, after V lost 5 bases and J lost 4 bases. The CDR3 is made up of 13 amino acids. The DNA of the CDR3 is TGCAGTGCTGCGAGGACTAGCGATTACGAGCAGTACTTC. It codes for CSAARTSDYEQYF.

J is TRBJ2-7 and V is TRBV27, with D possibly TRBD2 on 6 matching bases. The germline gives CDR1 MNHEY, CDR2 SMNVEV (reference sequence). The CDR3 extends over 13 amino acids. Between the trimmed V and J ends, which lost 0 bases and 9 bases, there was a span of 12 bases. Here the CDR3 DNA reads TGTGCCAGCAGTTTATCATTGGTGGGGGGGCAGTACTTC. Translated: CASSLSLVGGQYF.

This clonotype has more than one count but fewer than ten. The chain links TRBV6-2 or TRBV6-3 to TRBJ2-1; 7 nucleotides line up with TRBD2. Near its end, the DNA agrees better with TRBJ2-7, so the J call may be wrong. The CDR3 runs to 15 residues. Germline values: CDR1 MNHEY, CDR2 SVGEGT. The CDR3 coding sequence is TGTGCCAGCAGTGGTCCCAGCGGGAAGGGCAATGAGCAGTACTTC. Its translation is CASSGPSGKGNEQYF.

The table lists this clonotype with a count of one. The chain couples TRBV5-1 to TRBJ2-1; D perhaps matches TRBD1 (6 bases). This CDR3 is 14 amino acids long. The germline V and J ends were trimmed by 2 bases and 6 bases, with 12 bases remaining between them. Germline CDR1 is SGHRS and CDR2 is YFSETQ. This CDR3 reads CASSFMGACNEQFF. In DNA form, the CDR3 reads TGCGCCAGCAGCTTTATGGGGGCCTGCAATGAGCAGTTCTTC. Full variable domain (missing parts from reference TRBV5-1 and TRBJ2-1): KAGVTQTPRYLIKTRGQQVTLSCSPISGHRSVSWYQQTPGQGLQFLFEYFSETQRNKGNFPGRFSGRQFSNSRSEMNVSTLELGDSALYLCASSFMGACNEQFFGPGTRLTVL.

The V gene is TRBV9, the J gene TRBJ2-5; 7 bases line up with TRBD2. Trimming at V came to 0 bases and at J to 11 bases, leaving 13 bases not matched to a gene. The germline V gene encodes CDR1 SGDLS and CDR2 YYNGEE. This CDR3 region has 15 residues. The CDR3 loop reads CASSVGERGVNEQYF. CDR3 DNA sequence: TGTGCCAGCAGCGTAGGGGAGCGGGGTGTAAATGAGCAGTACTTC.

A few counts support this clonotype. V and J are TRBV7-9 and TRBJ2-5; D could derive from TRBD1 or TRBD2 (6 bases each). The CDR3 is 15 amino acids. Deletions cut 4 bases from V and 2 bases from J, with 14 bases between. Looked up from germline, CDR1 is SEHNR and CDR2 is FQNEAQ (reference sequence). The CDR3 DNA follows: TGTGCCAGCAGCTCAAGGGGGACTGGGCAAGAGACCCAGTACTTC. Translation: CASSSRGTGQETQYF.

This clonotype was counted many times. V gene TRBV2 combines with J gene TRBJ1-1, with D hard to call. The CDR3 totals 13 residues. The germline V gene has CDR1 SNHLY and CDR2 FYNNEI. Trimming pared 3 bases from V and 1 base from J, leaving 6 bases between. In DNA, the CDR3 is TGTGCCAGCAGTGAGGGTCGGAACACTGAAGCTTTCTTT. This sequence encodes CASSEGRNTEAFF.

The rearrangement links TRBV19 to TRBJ1-5; D is ambiguous. The CDR3 loop spans 15 amino acids. Germline V gene lookup returns CDR1 LNHDA and CDR2 SQIVND (reference sequence). V shed 7 bases and J shed 4 bases, with 17 bases lying between them. As DNA, the CDR3 is TGTGCCAGTAAAGGCAGCTTGGTAGGTAATCAGCCCCAGCATTTT. Encoded protein: CASKGSLVGNQPQHF.

This rearrangement joins TRBV10-3 to TRBJ2-1, with TRBD2 matching 9 bases. Losses at the gene ends were 7 bases for V and 9 bases for J; bases not matched to a gene: 10. There are 14 residues in the CDR3. Germline CDR1 ENHRY, CDR2 SYGVKD. The CDR3 loop reads CAIKVGLASGEQFF. CDR3 DNA sequence: TGTGCCATCAAGGTAGGACTAGCGTCCGGTGAGCAGTTCTTC.